Each of the 10 T cell receptor beta chains below was sequenced from the same sample in a study of T-cell reconstitution after alpha-beta-depleted transplantation in children. Unique molecular identifiers were incorporated when the TCRbeta library was constructed. TCRdb recomputed calls from the PCR reads with MiXCR, one row per CDR3 protein. The data hold roughly 49,000 distinct CDR3 sequences, with around 9% observed a single time. The source material was PBMCs, mostly from graft donor cells, sampled 60 days after TCRalphabeta/CD19-depleted stem cell transplant. Receptors were obtained from a male patient aged 2-9 years who had a stem cell transplant for chronic granulomatous disease, so the T cells may come from the graft donor.

This clonotype was detected ten times or more. This rearrangement joins TRBV10-2 to TRBJ2-7; D perhaps matches TRBD1 (5 bases). CDR3 length: 13 amino acids. Germline V gene sequence: CDR1 WSHSY, CDR2 SAAADI. V was cut by 3 bases and J by 2 bases, with 8 bases left in between. The CDR3 bases are TGCGCCAGCAGTGACCCAGGGACCTACGAGCAGTACTTC. This translates into CASSDPGTYEQYF.

About this clonotype itself: Since a much larger clone is just one base distant, this may be a read error. The J gene is TRBJ2-2, the V gene TRBV7-3, with 12 bases lining up with TRBD2. The V segment lost 9 bases and the J segment 2 bases; nucleotides outside the gene matches: 4. CDR1 and CDR2 (germline): SGHTA, FQGTGA. The CDR3 has 15 residues. CDR3 region: CARSSGRVNTGELFF. In nucleotides, the CDR3 is TGTGCCAGATCTAGCGGGAGGGTCAACACCGGGGAGCTGTTTTTT.

This clonotype was seen only a few times. The chain is built from TRBV20-1 and TRBJ1-1; no reliable D call. With 2 bases removed from V and 1 base from J, the gap between germline ends came to 8 bases. Germline V gene data show CDR1 as DFQATT and CDR2 as SNEGSKA (reference sequence). The CDR3 is 13 residues long. The DNA for the CDR3 is TGCAGTGCTAGACTTACATGGAACACTGAAGCTTTCTTT. It translates to CSARLTWNTEAFF.

The rearrangement uses TRBV2 and TRBJ1-2, with 10 bases identical to TRBD1. CDR1 is SNHLY, CDR2 FYNNEI, per germline. V gave up 4 bases and J gave up 0 bases; unmatched junction bases: 8. CDR3 length: 17 amino acids. The CDR3 sequence: CASSAGTGAYTNYGYTF. The DNA for the CDR3 is TGTGCCAGCAGTGCCGGGACAGGGGCGTACACTAACTATGGCTACACCTTC.

The sample holds many counts of this clonotype. CDR3 sequence (DNA): TGTGCCAGCAGCCGACGGACAACTAACACCGGGGAGCTGTTTTTT. Translating gives CASSRRTTNTGELFF. The V and J genes are TRBV11-2 and TRBJ2-2, with a weak D call TRBD1 (5 bases). Looked up from germline, CDR1 is SGHAT and CDR2 is FQNNGV. The CDR3 is made up of 15 amino acids. V lost 5 bases, J lost 2 bases, and 12 bases lay in between.

This clonotype was counted many times. The chain joins TRBV7-3 to TRBJ2-3, with D hard to call. This CDR3 has 14 amino acids. V gave up 1 base and J gave up 0 bases, with 5 bases separating them. Germline loops: CDR1 SGHTA, CDR2 FQGTGA. The CDR3 DNA follows: TGTGCCAGCAGCTTAAGGGCTAGCACAGATACGCAGTATTTT. Translated: CASSLRASTDTQYF.

The gene calls are TRBV5-1 and TRBJ2-5, with D perhaps TRBD1 or TRBD2 (6 bases each). The germline V and J ends were trimmed by 2 bases and 5 bases, with 16 bases remaining between them. The CDR3 has 15 amino acids. Per germline, CDR1 SGHRS and CDR2 YFSETQ. The chain's CDR3 is CASSFYRGTRETQYF. In DNA, the CDR3 is TGCGCCAGCAGCTTTTACCGGGGGACACGGGAGACCCAGTACTTC. The full variable domain, in which reference TRBV5-1 and TRBJ2-5 provide the parts outside the CDR3, is KAGVTQTPRYLIKTRGQQVTLSCSPISGHRSVSWYQQTPGQGLQFLFEYFSETQRNKGNFPGRFSGRQFSNSRSEMNVSTLELGDSALYLCASSFYRGTRETQYFGPGTRLLVL.

This clonotype was observed at least ten times. The chain joins TRBV20-1 to TRBJ1-4; TRBD1 might be the D (5 bases). This CDR3 is built from 14 residues. Germline values: CDR1 DFQATT, CDR2 SNEGSKA (reference sequence). Trimming left V 6 bases short and J 2 bases short, with 13 bases between. CDR3 loop: CSARSGGTNEKLFF. The CDR3 nucleotides are TGCAGTGCCAGATCGGGGGGTACTAATGAAAAACTGTTTTTT.

This clonotype has a count of ten or more. V is TRBV12-3 or TRBV12-4 and J is TRBJ1-2; maybe TRBD1 (6 bases). There are 13 residues in the CDR3. V lost 2 bases to trimming and J lost 7 bases, with 11 bases between them. CDR3 sequence reads: CASSLMGGGGYTF. The CDR3 DNA is TGTGCCAGCAGTTTAATGGGGGGCGGTGGCTACACCTTC.

This clonotype was seen many times. The chain uses TRBV28 and TRBJ2-1; 11 nucleotides line up with TRBD2. Germline CDR1 MDHEN, CDR2 SYDVKM. Germline trimming cut 2 bases from V and 6 bases from J; bases unmatched to any gene: 15. The CDR3 length is 19 residues. The CDR3 loop reads CASSLGSQLLAGESNEQFF. Written as DNA, the CDR3 is TGTGCCAGCAGTTTAGGGTCCCAACTACTAGCGGGAGAATCCAATGAGCAGTTCTTC.